These T cell receptor beta chains were read from a single sample in a study of T-cell reconstitution after alpha-beta-depleted transplantation in children. TCRdb re-called the PCR reads with MiXCR, one entry per CDR3 protein. The profile shows 330,000 or so distinct CDR3 sequences, around a tenth of them singletons. The source was PBMCs, collected before TCRalphabeta/CD19-depleted stem cell transplant. The receptor source for this set is a boy younger than two with acute myeloid leukemia, due to receive a stem cell transplant. The CDR3 runs from the conserved cysteine through the conserved F or W. A D gene is named only where the DNA matches it firmly. Clone size, where shown, is once, few, many, or a class for clones that have expanded.

V gene,D gene,clone size,J gene,CDR3 protein,CDR3 DNA
TRBV7-9,TRBD2,many,TRBJ2-3,CASSPPGLAKDTQYF,TGTGCCAGCAGCCCCCCGGGACTAGCGAAAGATACGCAGTATTTT
TRBV9,TRBD2,few,TRBJ2-2,CASTPGLVDSIATGELFF,TGTGCCAGCACCCCGGGACTAGTGGATTCAATAGCCACCGGGGAGCTGTTTTTT
TRBV5-1,.,.,TRBJ2-5,CASGRTTQETQYF,TGCGCCAGCGGACGGACAACCCAAGAGACCCAGTACTTC
TRBV23-1,.,.,TRBJ2-7,CASSQLPGGPVPSYEQYF,TGCGCCAGCAGTCAACTCCCCGGAGGACCGGTACCCTCCTACGAGCAGTACTTC
TRBV12-3/TRBV12-4,.,many,TRBJ1-2,CASRPGPNYGYTF,TGTGCCAGCAGGCCGGGACCCAACTATGGCTACACCTTC
TRBV4-2,.,few,TRBJ2-4,CASSRGGSKNIQYF,TGTGCCAGCAGCAGGGGGGGATCCAAAAACATTCAGTACTTC
TRBV12-3/TRBV12-4,TRBD2,many,TRBJ2-5,CASSSPLAGEGETQYF,TGTGCCAGCAGTTCCCCCCTAGCGGGAGAAGGAGAGACCCAGTACTTC
TRBV2,TRBD1,many,TRBJ2-7,CASSVDRGSEQYF,TGTGCCAGCAGTGTAGACAGGGGTTCCGAGCAGTACTTC
TRBV19,.,.,TRBJ1-5,CASSIASQGNNQPQHF,TGTGCCAGTAGTATAGCCTCACAGGGAAACAATCAGCCCCAGCATTTT
TRBV20-1,.,medium-sized,TRBJ1-1,CSGGGMNTEAFF,TGCAGTGGGGGAGGGATGAACACTGAAGCTTTCTTT
TRBV27,TRBD1,few,TRBJ2-7,CASSLGGTGGDYEQYF,TGTGCCAGCAGTCTCGGCGGGACAGGGGGGGACTACGAGCAGTACTTC
TRBV7-8,.,many,TRBJ2-5,CASSLGVGSETQYF,TGTGCCAGCAGCTTAGGGGTAGGGTCGGAGACCCAGTACTTC
TRBV11-2,.,many,TRBJ2-6,CASSSNRDLHPSGANVLTF,TGTGCCAGCAGCTCGAACCGGGACCTCCACCCCTCTGGGGCCAACGTCCTGACTTTC
TRBV25-1,.,many,TRBJ2-1,CASSDSLARDEQFF,TGTGCCAGCAGTGACTCACTTGCTAGAGATGAGCAGTTCTTC
TRBV6-1,TRBD1,many,TRBJ1-2,CASSRQGRNGYTF,TGTGCCAGCAGTCGACAGGGTCGGAATGGCTACACCTTC
TRBV5-1,.,many,TRBJ2-5,CASSTSGQETQYF,TGCGCCAGCAGCACCTCAGGCCAAGAGACCCAGTACTTC
TRBV7-2,.,many,TRBJ2-1,CASSLRQEPPYNEQFF,TGTGCCAGCAGCTTGAGACAGGAACCCCCCTACAATGAGCAGTTCTTC
TRBV10-3,.,many,TRBJ1-2,CAISEARAGYTF,TGTGCCATCAGTGAGGCAAGAGCTGGCTACACCTTC
TRBV10-3,TRBD1,many,TRBJ2-7,CAIYSGTGSPEQYF,TGTGCCATCTACTCCGGGACAGGGAGTCCCGAGCAGTACTTC
TRBV20-1,TRBD1,once,TRBJ1-1,CSANSGGGRDTEAFF,TGCAGTGCTAATTCCGGAGGGGGCAGAGATACTGAAGCTTTCTTT
TRBV18,.,.,TRBJ2-1,CASSSQGLTSYNEQFF,TGTGCCAGCTCATCACAGGGTCTGACCTCCTACAATGAGCAGTTCTTC
TRBV7-9,.,many,TRBJ2-1,CASSLGGLRYNEQFF,TGTGCCAGCAGCTTAGGCGGTTTGAGGTACAATGAGCAGTTCTTC
TRBV6-5,.,many,TRBJ1-1,CASRRPSGSNTEAFF,TGTGCCAGCAGGCGCCCCTCAGGGTCGAACACTGAAGCTTTCTTT
TRBV5-1,TRBD1,many,TRBJ2-1,CASSHNGQGARNEQFF,TGCGCCAGCAGCCACAACGGACAGGGGGCTAGAAATGAGCAGTTCTTC
TRBV10-3,TRBD1,many,TRBJ1-1,CAIRLGQENTEAFF,TGTGCCATCAGACTGGGACAGGAGAACACTGAAGCTTTCTTT
TRBV20-1,TRBD2,many,TRBJ2-2,CSAGLAGAGELFF,TGCAGTGCTGGACTAGCGGGAGCCGGGGAGCTGTTTTTT
TRBV7-9,TRBD1,few,TRBJ2-1,CASSFAGTGVNEQFF,TGTGCCAGCAGCTTCGCCGGGACAGGGGTCAATGAGCAGTTCTTC
TRBV13,.,many,TRBJ2-5,CASSLEGAPQETQYF,TGTGCCAGCAGCTTAGAAGGGGCTCCTCAAGAGACCCAGTACTTC
TRBV7-2,.,many,TRBJ2-3,CASSLVRTDTQYF,TGTGCCAGCAGCTTAGTTAGGACAGATACGCAGTATTTT
TRBV6-2/TRBV6-3,TRBD2,once,TRBJ2-6,CASSYGLAGFSGANVLTF,TGTGCCAGCAGTTACGGACTAGCGGGATTCTCTGGGGCCAACGTCCTGACTTTC